This is a list of T cell receptor beta chains from one sample in a study of T cell repertoires in cytomegalovirus infection. TCRdb redid the calling of the reads with MiXCR, one entry per CDR3 protein. The sample includes some 700,000 distinct CDR3 sequences, approximately 40% of them seen just once. Input material: PBMCs. These TCRs come from a human donor in good health (CMV status not recorded). Some clones in this sample may be carry-over from other donors' samples. The CDR3 runs from the conserved cysteine through the conserved F or W. The order of the fields is J gene, D gene, clone size, V gene, CDR3 DNA, CDR3 protein. D genes are given only for firm matches. The listing skips clone size in some rows; elsewhere it reads once, few, many or a size class.

>TRBJ2-2|NA|NA|TRBV28
TGTGCCACCGCCGGCTACACAGGAGCTTCTAACACCGGGGAGCTGTTTTTT
CATAGYTGASNTGELFF
>TRBJ2-1|NA|NA|TRBV10-3
TGTGCCATCAGTAGAACCCGGGGGACATCGTACAATGAGCAGTTCTTC
CAISRTRGTSYNEQFF
>TRBJ2-7|NA|NA|TRBV28
TGTGCCAGCAGTTTACCGGGTATAACCTACGAGCAGTACTTC
CASSLPGITYEQYF
>TRBJ2-1|TRBD2|NA|TRBV20-1
TGCAGTGCTATCCTAGCGGGGGAGTACAATGAGCAGTTCTTC
CSAILAGEYNEQFF
>TRBJ1-5|TRBD1|few|TRBV23-1
TGCGCCAGCAGTCAATTCAGACAGGGATCGGGCAATCAGCCCCAGCATTTT
CASSQFRQGSGNQPQHF
>TRBJ2-7|TRBD1|few|TRBV7-2
TGTGCCAGCAGCGTGGACAGGGGGGCCCTCTACGAGCAGTACTTC
CASSVDRGALYEQYF
>TRBJ2-3|NA|NA|TRBV7-3
TGTGCCAGCAGCTTAGTGGGGGGGGACACGTCGGATACGCAGTATTTT
CASSLVGGDTSDTQYF
>TRBJ2-7|NA|few|TRBV7-9
TGTGCCAGCAGCTTACCAGCCCAGGGGACCTACGAGCAGTACTTC
CASSLPAQGTYEQYF
>TRBJ1-2|NA|NA|TRBV27
TGTGCCAGCAGTTCCCGGGACCATGGCTACACCTTC
CASSSRDHGYTF
>TRBJ2-3|TRBD2|NA|TRBV28
TGTGCCAGCAGTCCTCAGCTAGCGGGTGCAGATACGCAGTATTTT
CASSPQLAGADTQYF
>TRBJ1-2|NA|NA|TRBV5-1
TGCGCCAGCAGCTCCGGGACTAACGGGGAAAGCTACACCTTC
CASSSGTNGESYTF
>TRBJ1-1|NA|few|TRBV5-1
TGCGCCAGCAGCTTGGACACTTGGGAAGGCACTGAAGCTTTCTTT
CASSLDTWEGTEAFF
>TRBJ1-1|TRBD1|NA|TRBV5-6
TGTGCCAGCAGCTTTTCTCCCGGGACAGGGTCCCCATTGACTGAAGCTTTCTTT
CASSFSPGTGSPLTEAFF
>TRBJ2-7|NA|NA|TRBV20-1
TGCAGTCCCCGGCGAGGGGAGGCTCCCTACGAGCAGTACTTC
CSPRRGEAPYEQYF
>TRBJ1-2|TRBD1|few|TRBV7-9
TGTGCCAGCAGCTTACCGGGACAGGGGACCTATGGCTACACCTTC
CASSLPGQGTYGYTF
>TRBJ2-7|NA|NA|TRBV20-1
TGCAGTGCTAGAGATCAGAGGGAGCAGTACTTC
CSARDQREQYF
>TRBJ2-1|NA|NA|TRBV6-1
TGTGCCAGCAGGGGGGCCGTAGGATTGTGGGAGCAGTTCTTC
CASRGAVGLWEQFF
>TRBJ2-1|NA|few|TRBV5-4
TGTGCCAGCAGCTCCCACGTCCGGAGCTCCTACAATGAGCAGTTCTTC
CASSSHVRSSYNEQFF
>TRBJ1-2|NA|NA|TRBV7-9
TGTGCCAGCAGCTTCTCCCAGGGGACCCTGTGGGGCTACACCTTC
CASSFSQGTLWGYTF
>TRBJ2-7|NA|NA|TRBV5-4
TGTGCCAGCAGCGAGGACCATCGAGAGTACTTC
CASSEDHREYF
>TRBJ1-5|TRBD1|NA|TRBV20-1
TGCAGTGCCAACCGGGGGACAGGGGGCAATCAGCCCCAGCATTTT
CSANRGTGGNQPQHF
>TRBJ2-5|TRBD1|NA|TRBV7-6
TGTGCCAGCAGCCAAGGGACAGGGGAGGAAGAGACCCAGTACTTC
CASSQGTGEEETQYF
>TRBJ2-7|NA|NA|TRBV7-2
TGTGCCAGCAGCTTGCAGCTGACCTACGAGCAGTACTTC
CASSLQLTYEQYF
>TRBJ2-1|NA|few|TRBV20-1
TGCAGTGCGCCCCGACCCACGGGCCATGAGCAGTTCTTC
CSAPRPTGHEQFF
>TRBJ1-5|NA|few|TRBV4-2
TGTGCCAGCAGCCAAGTCAGGGCCAGCAATCAGCCCCAGCATTTT
CASSQVRASNQPQHF